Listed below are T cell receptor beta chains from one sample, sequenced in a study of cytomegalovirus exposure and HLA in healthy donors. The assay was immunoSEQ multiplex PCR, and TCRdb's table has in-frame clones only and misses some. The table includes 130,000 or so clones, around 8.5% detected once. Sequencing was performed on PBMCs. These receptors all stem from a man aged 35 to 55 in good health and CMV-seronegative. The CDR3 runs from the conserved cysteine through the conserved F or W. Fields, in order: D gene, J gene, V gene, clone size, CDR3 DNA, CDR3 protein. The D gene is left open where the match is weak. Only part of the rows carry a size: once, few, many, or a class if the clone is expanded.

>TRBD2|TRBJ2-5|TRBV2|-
TGTGCCAGCAGTGCTGGACTAGCGGGGGGGCTGAGTGAGACCCAGTACTTC
CASSAGLAGGLSETQYF
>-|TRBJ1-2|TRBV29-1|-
TGCAGCGTTGTTAACGGGGGGGCAAGATATGGCTACACCTTC
CSVVNGGARYGYTF
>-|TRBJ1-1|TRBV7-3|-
TGTGCCAGCAGCTCCGCAGGGGTCCCGAACACTGAAGCTTTCTTT
CASSSAGVPNTEAFF
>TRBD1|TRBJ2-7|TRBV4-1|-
TGCGCCAGCAGCCACAGGACAGGGGACGCCTACGAGCAGTACTTC
CASSHRTGDAYEQYF
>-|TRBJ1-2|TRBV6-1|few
TGTGCCAGCAGTGAAGCGGGGGCAGGAGGCTATGGCTACACCTTC
CASSEAGAGGYGYTF
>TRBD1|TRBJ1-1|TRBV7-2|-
TGTGCCAGCAGCTTCGACAGGGGGCGCGACACTGAAGCTTTCTTT
CASSFDRGRDTEAFF
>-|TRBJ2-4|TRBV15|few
TGTGCCACCAGCAGAGGGCGGCAGGAGGGAAACATTCAGTACTTC
CATSRGRQEGNIQYF
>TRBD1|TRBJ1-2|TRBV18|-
TGTGCCAGCTCACCGGGACAGGGTACCTATGGCTACACCTTC
CASSPGQGTYGYTF
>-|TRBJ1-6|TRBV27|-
TGTGCCAGCAGTGCATACGGGGGGCGTAATTCACCCCTCCACTTT
CASSAYGGRNSPLHF
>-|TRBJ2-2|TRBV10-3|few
TGTGCCATCAGTGAGGACATCCTCACCGGGGAGCTGTTTTTT
CAISEDILTGELFF
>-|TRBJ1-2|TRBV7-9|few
TGTGCCAGCAGCTTAGTGATCGACAGACCCAACACCTTC
CASSLVIDRPNTF
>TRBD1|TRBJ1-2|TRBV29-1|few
TGCAGCGTCTCTACAGGGGTGGGTGGCTACACCTTC
CSVSTGVGGYTF
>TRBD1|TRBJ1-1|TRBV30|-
TGTGCCTGGTTACAGGGGCGGAACACTGAAGCTTTCTTT
CAWLQGRNTEAFF
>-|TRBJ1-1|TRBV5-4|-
TGTGCCAGCAGCTTGGGCGGGGAGAGCGGAGCTTTCTTT
CASSLGGESGAFF
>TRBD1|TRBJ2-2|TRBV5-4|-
TGTGCCAGCAGCTTTGGGACAGGGTCCACCGGGGAGCTGTTTTTT
CASSFGTGSTGELFF
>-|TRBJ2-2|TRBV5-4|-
TGTGCCAGCAGCTTGGGGCAAACCGCCGGGGAGCTGTTTTTT
CASSLGQTAGELFF
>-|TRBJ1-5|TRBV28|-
TGTGCCACCGAAACAGGCAATCAGCCCCAGCATTTT
CATETGNQPQHF
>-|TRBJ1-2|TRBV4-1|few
TGCGCCAGCAGCCCTGGTAGCGGGATCGGCTATGGCTACACCTTC
CASSPGSGIGYGYTF
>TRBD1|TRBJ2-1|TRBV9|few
TGTGCCAGCAGCCCCTTTACAGGGGGGAGCAATGAGCAGTTCTTC
CASSPFTGGSNEQFF
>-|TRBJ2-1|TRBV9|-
TGTGCCAGCAGCGTAGCCGGGTATAGTGAGCAGTTCTTC
CASSVAGYSEQFF
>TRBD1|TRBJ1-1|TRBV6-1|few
TGTGCCAGCAGTGAGAACAGGGGTTACACTGAAGCTTTCTTT
CASSENRGYTEAFF
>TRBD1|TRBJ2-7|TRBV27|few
TGTGCCAGCCGGGGACAGGGGGAAGGGCAGTACTTC
CASRGQGEGQYF
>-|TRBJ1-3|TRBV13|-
TGTGCCAGCAGCTTAGTGGGAGGCTCTGGAAACACCATATATTTT
CASSLVGGSGNTIYF
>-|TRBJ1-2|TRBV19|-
TGTGCCAGTAGTCAAGAGGTGGAGGGCCACTATGGCTACACCTTC
CASSQEVEGHYGYTF
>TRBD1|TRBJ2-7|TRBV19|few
TGTGCCAGTAGTATAGGGACGGGACAGATCTACGAGCAGTACTTC
CASSIGTGQIYEQYF
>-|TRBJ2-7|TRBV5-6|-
TGTGCCAGCAGCCCTGGGGCCCAGATGAGCTACGAGCAGTACTTC
CASSPGAQMSYEQYF
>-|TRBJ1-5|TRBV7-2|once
TGTGCCAGCAGCTTGGTGGGACAAATGGACCATCAGCCCCAGCATTTT
CASSLVGQMDHQPQHF
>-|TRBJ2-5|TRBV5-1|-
TGCGCCAGCAGCTTAGCAGGGGGGGAGACCCAGTACTTC
CASSLAGGETQYF
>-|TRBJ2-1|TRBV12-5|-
TGTGCTAGTGGTTTGGTACAGGGACACGAGCAGTTCTTC
CASGLVQGHEQFF
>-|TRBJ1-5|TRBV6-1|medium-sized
TGTGCCAGCAGTGAAGGGGCGCATCAGCCCCAGCATTTT
CASSEGAHQPQHF
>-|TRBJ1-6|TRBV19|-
TGTGCCAGTAGTACAGGACAGAGCTATAATTCACCCCTCCACTTT
CASSTGQSYNSPLHF
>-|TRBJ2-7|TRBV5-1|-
TGCGCCAGCAGACCGACAGAGCCCTACGAGCAGTACTTC
CASRPTEPYEQYF
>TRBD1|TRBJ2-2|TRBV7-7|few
TGTGCCAGCAGCTTGGGGCAGGGGGAATCCGGGGAGCTGTTTTTT
CASSLGQGESGELFF
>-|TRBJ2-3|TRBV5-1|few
TGCGCCAGCAGCTTGTTGGGCGTGTGGTATTTT
CASSLLGVWYF
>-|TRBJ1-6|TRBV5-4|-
TGTGCCAGCAGAATTGGGGGCGGACTCTATAATTCACCCCTCCACTTT
CASRIGGGLYNSPLHF